These 19 T cell receptor beta chains share one sample of origin, sequenced in a study of blood T cell repertoires in COVID-19 (TCRdb year 2020). The receptor library was made with the immunoSEQ multiplex PCR assay. In its TCRdb copy, this immuneACCESS table keeps in-frame sequences only and misses some clones. Where compared with another copy, unresolved V genes explain less than half of these, and the others have no known cause. The sample profile shows 200,000 or so clones; more than 70% of them were found once. Clones ranked in the top ten supply 15% to 20% of the sample. The sample taken for sequencing was peripheral blood. Source of these receptors: a person in their 70s with COVID-19, enrolled during active disease.

The J gene is TRBJ2-1, the V gene TRBV27, with 10 bases that match TRBD2. The CDR3 is 17 residues long. The germline CDR1 and CDR2 sequences are MNHEY and SMNVEV (reference sequence). Trimming cost V 0 bases and J 0 bases; bases outside gene matches: 2. DNA for the CDR3: TGTGCCAGCAGTTTATCGCTAGCGGGAGCCTCCTACAATGAGCAGTTCTTC. This codes for CASSLSLAGASYNEQFF.

The V call is TRBV28, the J call TRBJ1-2, with TRBD1 matching over 7 bases. The CDR3 has 14 amino acids. The germline CDR1 and CDR2 sequences are MDHEN and SYDVKM. Unmatched junction bases numbered 5, after V lost 3 bases and J lost 4 bases. CDR3: CASSLGQSLYGYTF. Here the CDR3 DNA reads TGTGCCAGCAGTTTGGGACAGAGCCTCTATGGCTACACCTTC.

The chain joins TRBV5-5 to TRBJ2-7, with TRBD1 matching 10 bases. Germline V gene sequence: CDR1 SGHKS, CDR2 YYEKEE (reference sequence). V lost 4 bases, J lost 4 bases, and 11 bases stayed unmatched. This CDR3 has 16 residues. CDR3 coding DNA: TGTGCCAGCAGCCCGGGACAGGGGAGAATAATGTACGAGCAGTACTTC. Translated, it gives CASSPGQGRIMYEQYF.

The J gene is TRBJ1-2, the V gene TRBV14, with a weak D call TRBD1 (6 bases). Trimming removed 5 bases from V and 4 bases from J, with 17 bases in between. The CDR3 has 15 residues. Germline V gives CDR1 SGHDN, CDR2 FVKESK. The DNA for the CDR3 is TGTGCCAGCAGCTCAAGGACAGCACCCACCTATGGCTACACCTTC. Amino acid sequence: CASSSRTAPTYGYTF.

This clone showed up just a few times. The rearrangement links TRBV15 to TRBJ1-5; D call uncertain. The CDR3 consists of 17 residues. Germline CDR1 LNHNV, CDR2 YYDKDF (reference sequence). Trimming left V 0 bases short and J 0 bases short, with 12 bases between. CDR3 DNA: TGTGCCACCAGCAGAGAGCGGGCAGCCTATAGCAATCAGCCCCAGCATTTT. Amino acid sequence: CATSRERAAYSNQPQHF.

The sample holds one count of this clone. The V gene is TRBV4-3, the J gene TRBJ1-2; 8 bases agree with TRBD1. This CDR3 contains 17 residues. With V trimmed by 11 bases and J by 6 bases, 23 bases remained unmatched. CDR1 is LGHNA, CDR2 YSLEER, per germline. CDR3 loop: CAPNTWEDRGVMDGYTF. The CDR3 nucleotides are TGCGCCCCGAATACCTGGGAAGACAGGGGAGTAATGGATGGCTACACCTTC.

On this clone: Other DNA sequences from this sample encode an identical CDR3 as well. The chain carries TRBV11-3 and TRBJ2-1; D gene ambiguous. Trimming cost V 1 base and J 1 base, with 8 bases left between them. CDR3 length equals 15 residues. The germline CDR1 and CDR2 sequences are SGHNT and YENEEA. CDR3 residues: CASSLGRSSYNEQFF. The DNA of the CDR3 is TGTGCCAGCAGCTTAGGGCGGTCTTCCTACAATGAGCAGTTCTTC.

V usage is TRBV2 and J usage is TRBJ1-5; TRBD1 aligns across 11 bases. V shed 6 bases, J shed 4 bases, and the junction held 5 bases outside the gene matches. The CDR3 has 15 residues. CDR1 and CDR2 (germline): SNHLY, FYNNEI. CDR3 sequence: CASSRDRGGNQPQHF. The CDR3 nucleotides read TGTGCCAGCAGCAGGGACAGGGGGGGAAATCAGCCCCAGCATTTT.

This clone was counted between two and nine times. This chain joins TRBV7-9 and TRBJ2-1; 9 nucleotides match TRBD2. Germline V gene sequence: CDR1 SEHNR, CDR2 FQNEAQ (reference sequence). The junction had 9 bases not matched to a gene; V was cut back by 4 bases and J by 8 bases. This CDR3 has 15 residues. This chain's CDR3 is CASSSLLAGYDEQFF. CDR3 sequence (DNA): TGTGCCAGCAGCTCCCTCCTAGCGGGATACGATGAGCAGTTCTTC.

This chain connects TRBV6-5 to TRBJ2-5; 7 positions match TRBD1. Losses at the gene ends were 6 bases for V and 7 bases for J; bases not matched to a gene: 11. The CDR3 extends over 14 amino acids. CDR1 is MNHEY, CDR2 SVGAGI, per germline. The CDR3 DNA reads TGTGCCAGCAGCTCCGGGACAGCTGGTGGGACCCAGTACTTC. It is translated as CASSSGTAGGTQYF.

This clone occurred once. This chain joins TRBV5-4 and TRBJ2-1; 9 nucleotides match TRBD2. The V segment lost 0 bases and the J segment 9 bases; nucleotides outside the gene matches: 7. Germline lookup yields CDR1 SGHNT and CDR2 YYREEE (reference sequence). The CDR3 sequence is 15 residues long. CDR3: CASSLEASGNVEQFF. The CDR3, as DNA: TGTGCCAGCAGCTTGGAGGCTAGCGGGAACGTTGAGCAGTTCTTC. Together with reference TRBV5-4 and TRBJ2-1, the CDR3 gives the full variable domain: ETGVTQSPTHLIKTRGQQVTLRCSSQSGHNTVSWYQQALGQGPQFIFQYYREEENGRGNFPPRFSGLQFPNYSSELNVNALELDDSALYLCASSLEASGNVEQFFGPGTRLTVL.

CDR3 sequence (DNA): TGTGCCAGCAGCTTAGTGCCCAGGGCACTATATGGCTACACCTTC. Protein product: CASSLVPRALYGYTF. This sequence joins TRBV7-2 and TRBJ1-2, with D maybe TRBD1 (5 bases). Deletions cut 1 base from V and 5 bases from J, with 14 bases between. Germline V gives CDR1 SGHTA, CDR2 FQGNSA. CDR3 length equals 15 residues.

The rearrangement links TRBV5-6 to TRBJ2-1, with no clear D. This CDR3 contains 13 residues. From germline, CDR1 is SGHDT and CDR2 YYEEEE. The V end was cut by 6 bases, the J end by 2 bases, with 9 bases between. CDR3 sequence (DNA): TGTGCCAGCATCCAAGCCCCCTACAATGAGCAGTTCTTC. Protein product: CASIQAPYNEQFF.

The table lists this clone with a count of one. CDR3 loop: CASSLGTEAFF. The CDR3 coding sequence is TGTGCCAGCAGCCTCGGTACTGAAGCTTTCTTT. This chain connects TRBV5-5 to TRBJ1-1, with D uncertain. There are 11 residues in the CDR3. Trimming shortened V by 4 bases and J by 5 bases, and 6 bases separated the two germline ends. From germline, CDR1 is SGHKS and CDR2 YYEKEE (reference sequence).

The rearrangement joins TRBV6-2 or TRBV6-3 to TRBJ2-7; D is unclear. Germline CDR1 is MNHEY and CDR2 is SVGEGT. This CDR3 has 12 amino acids. Between the trimmed V and J ends, which lost 2 bases and 5 bases, there was a span of 7 bases. CDR3 sequence: CASSYPPHEQYF. The DNA of the CDR3 is TGTGCCAGCAGTTACCCTCCCCACGAGCAGTACTTC.

The genes are TRBV11-2 and TRBJ2-7; weak D call: TRBD1 (6 bases). CDR1 is SGHAT, CDR2 FQNNGV, per germline. This CDR3 spans 13 amino acids. Trimming took 0 bases from V and 4 from J, leaving 7 bases between them. The CDR3 reads CASSLEQGYEQYF. The CDR3 DNA reads as TGTGCCAGCAGCTTAGAGCAGGGGTACGAGCAGTACTTC.

This rearrangement joins TRBV27 to TRBJ1-4; D not resolved. CDR3 size: 14 residues. Trimming took 7 bases from V and 2 from J, leaving 11 bases between them. Germline lookup yields CDR1 MNHEY and CDR2 SMNVEV (reference sequence). CDR3 in amino acids: CASTRTGTNEKLFF. The CDR3 nucleotides are TGTGCCAGCACACGTACGGGGACTAATGAAAAACTGTTTTTT.

V usage is TRBV24-1 and J usage is TRBJ2-3, with TRBD2 matching 7 bases. Germline values: CDR1 KGHDR, CDR2 SFDVKD. The CDR3 loop spans 15 amino acids. The V and J ends lost 3 bases and 2 bases, in that order; junction bases with no gene match: 4. The CDR3 spells CATSDTRDYTDTQYF. The CDR3, as DNA: TGTGCCACCAGTGATACCCGGGACTACACAGATACGCAGTATTTT.

The V and J genes are TRBV7-2 and TRBJ2-2, with 7 bases matching TRBD1. This CDR3 has 16 amino acids. CDR1 is SGHTA and CDR2 is FQGNSA in the germline V gene. Trimming at V came to 2 bases and at J to 2 bases, leaving 5 bases not matched to a gene. The CDR3 region is CASSLYGTVNTGELFF. In DNA form, the CDR3 reads TGTGCCAGCAGCTTATACGGGACAGTCAACACCGGGGAGCTGTTTTTT.